One and the same sample provided the 23 T cell receptor beta chains below, sequenced in a study of neoadjuvant anti-PD-1 for oral cavity cancer. Time point denoted: after neoadjuvant nivolumab, at surgical resection. Profiled with immunoSEQ multiplex PCR; TCRdb holds only in-frame clones, not every one. The sample has about 42,000 clones; about three quarters are singletons. The sample was PBMCs, taken after nivolumab (anti-PD-1) treatment. The receptors originated from a person aged 40-85 years with oral cavity squamous cell carcinoma.

The chain joins TRBV29-1 to TRBJ2-1, with TRBD1 identical over 7 bases. V was clipped by 5 bases and J by 4 bases; unmatched bases: 8. The V gene's germline CDR1 is SQVTM and CDR2 ANQGSEA. There are 14 residues in the CDR3. The CDR3 DNA is TGCAGCGTTTTAGGGACAGTAAGTTACAATGAGCAGTTCTTC. Translated, it gives CSVLGTVSYNEQFF.

The V gene is TRBV18, the J gene TRBJ1-1, with D unclear. V lost 2 bases and J 7 bases, leaving 11 bases between the germline ends. This CDR3 is 13 amino acids long. Germline V lookup: CDR1 KGHSH, CDR2 LQKENI. CDR3 protein: CASSPVADGEAFF. CDR3 DNA: TGTGCCAGCTCACCAGTGGCTGACGGTGAAGCTTTCTTT.

The V gene is TRBV5-4, the J gene TRBJ1-2, with 9 bases lining up with TRBD1. This CDR3 is built from 15 residues. The V and J ends lost 4 bases and 4 bases, in that order; junction bases with no gene match: 8. Per germline, CDR1 SGHNT and CDR2 YYREEE (reference sequence). CDR3 sequence reads: CASSQGQGGTYGYTF. The CDR3, as DNA: TGTGCCAGCAGCCAGGGACAGGGAGGGACCTATGGCTACACCTTC.

The chain is built from TRBV4-1 and TRBJ2-3, with TRBD1 identical over 8 bases. The length of the CDR3 is 15 residues. Germline V lookup: CDR1 MGHRA, CDR2 YSYEKL. Trimming took 1 base from V and 6 from J; bases not matched to a gene: 6. The CDR3 spells CASSQGQGRWDTQYF. DNA of the CDR3: TGCGCCAGCAGCCAAGGACAGGGGAGATGGGATACGCAGTATTTT.

The chain carries TRBV4-2 and TRBJ1-5; tentatively, D is TRBD1 (6 bases). Germline CDR1 reads LGHNA; CDR2 reads YNFKEQ. This CDR3 contains 15 residues. V was shortened by 1 base and J by 7 bases, with 14 bases between the two germline ends. CDR3 protein: CASSQGGPRDQPQHF. The CDR3, as DNA: TGTGCCAGCAGCCAAGGGGGGCCCCGGGACCAGCCCCAGCATTTT.

V usage is TRBV27 and J usage is TRBJ2-7; D not certain. V was clipped by 4 bases and J by 3 bases, with 13 bases between them. The length of the CDR3 is 14 residues. CDR1 and CDR2 from the germline V gene are MNHEY and SMNVEV (reference sequence). This CDR3 reads CASSSPTKNYEQYF. The CDR3 DNA follows: TGTGCCAGCAGTTCCCCGACAAAAAACTACGAGCAGTACTTC.

This chain connects TRBV27 to TRBJ2-5, with TRBD1 matching over 8 bases. V lost 5 bases, J lost 6 bases, and 8 bases stayed unmatched. Per germline, CDR1 MNHEY and CDR2 SMNVEV (reference sequence). The CDR3 extends over 14 amino acids. CDR3 protein: CASSPGTGLKTQYF. The CDR3, as DNA: TGTGCCAGCAGTCCGGGGACAGGATTAAAGACCCAGTACTTC.

This chain links TRBV7-6 with TRBJ2-3; D gene ambiguous. The length of the CDR3 is 12 residues. Germline V gene lookup returns CDR1 SGHVS and CDR2 FNYEAQ. The V end was cut by 0 bases, the J end by 3 bases, with 1 base between. CDR3 sequence (DNA): TGTGCCAGCAGCTTAGCAACAGATACGCAGTATTTT. Translating it yields CASSLATDTQYF.

The chain uses TRBV7-2 and TRBJ1-1; tentatively, D is TRBD1 (5 bases). The germline V gene has CDR1 SGHTA and CDR2 FQGNSA. The CDR3 has 14 amino acids. Trimming removed 6 bases at V and 0 bases at J, with 11 bases between. CDR3 bases: TGTGCCAGCAGAGAGGGGTTGGTGAACACTGAAGCTTTCTTT. Translated: CASREGLVNTEAFF.

The chain couples TRBV2 to TRBJ2-6; D call uncertain. The V gene's germline CDR1 is SNHLY and CDR2 FYNNEI. Deletions cut 0 bases from V and 0 bases from J, with 12 bases between. CDR3 length: 18 amino acids. CDR3 sequence reads: CASSEALPHNSGANVLTF. DNA of the CDR3: TGTGCCAGCAGTGAAGCCCTCCCGCACAACTCTGGGGCCAACGTCCTGACTTTC.

The chain carries TRBV19 and TRBJ1-1, with 7 nucleotides matching TRBD1. V shed 7 bases, J shed 4 bases, and the junction held 12 bases outside the gene matches. The CDR3 is 15 residues long. Germline V lookup: CDR1 LNHDA, CDR2 SQIVND (reference sequence). This chain's CDR3 is CASMSQGGLSTEAFF. The CDR3 DNA sequence: TGTGCCAGTATGAGTCAAGGGGGCCTGAGCACTGAAGCTTTCTTT.

This rearrangement joins TRBV28 to TRBJ2-7, with no clear D. Germline V gene data show CDR1 as MDHEN and CDR2 as SYDVKM. V was shortened by 2 bases and J by 2 bases, with 10 bases between the two germline ends. CDR3 size: 14 residues. The CDR3: CASSLRGRAYEQYF. CDR3 bases: TGTGCCAGCAGTTTACGCGGACGGGCCTACGAGCAGTACTTC. The whole variable domain, filled in from reference TRBV28 and TRBJ2-7, reads DVKVTQSSRYLVKRTGEKVFLECVQDMDHENMFWYRQDPGLGLRLIYFSYDVKMKEKGDIPEGYSVSREKKERFSLILESASTNQTSMYLCASSLRGRAYEQYFGPGTRLTVT.

This chain uses TRBV2 with TRBJ2-5, with 13 bases lining up with TRBD2. This CDR3 contains 13 residues. Germline V gene data show CDR1 as SNHLY and CDR2 as FYNNEI. V dropped 8 bases and J dropped 6; count of bases not matched to a gene: 3. The DNA of the CDR3 is TGTGCCAGCGGACTAGCGGGAGTCAAGACCCAGTACTTC. Its protein is CASGLAGVKTQYF.

This chain uses TRBV28 with TRBJ1-5, with TRBD1 identical over 10 bases. The V gene end was trimmed by 6 bases and the J gene end by 6 bases; junction bases not matched to a gene: 5. CDR3 length: 14 amino acids. Germline-derived CDR1 and CDR2 are MDHEN and SYDVKM. The CDR3, as DNA: TGTGCCAGCAGCCCGGACAGGGGGTTTCAGCCCCAGCATTTT. As protein: CASSPDRGFQPQHF.

CDR3 in DNA: TGTGCCACCGGGACAGCGAACACCGGGGAGCTGTTTTTT. This encodes CATGTANTGELFF. The V and J genes are TRBV2 and TRBJ2-2, with 7 bases lining up with TRBD1. Germline V lookup: CDR1 SNHLY, CDR2 FYNNEI. The CDR3 length is 13 residues. Losses at the gene ends were 10 bases for V and 0 bases for J; bases not matched to a gene: 2. Drawing the rest from reference TRBV2 and TRBJ2-2, the complete variable domain is EPEVTQTPSHQVTQMGQEVILRCVPISNHLYFYWYRQILGQKVEFLVSFYNNEISEKSEIFDDQFSVERPDGSNFTLKIRSTKLEDSAMYFCATGTANTGELFFGEGSRLTVL.

This sequence joins TRBV29-1 and TRBJ1-1; TRBD1 matches at 7 bases. Trimming at V came to 6 bases and at J to 4 bases, leaving 8 bases not matched to a gene. This CDR3 is built from 13 residues. Germline V gives CDR1 SQVTM, CDR2 ANQGSEA. The CDR3 loop reads CSVSQGRGTEAFF. CDR3 sequence (DNA): TGCAGCGTCTCACAGGGGAGGGGCACTGAAGCTTTCTTT.

The chain combines TRBV12-5 with TRBJ2-7; unclear D gene. Germline values: CDR1 LGHNT, CDR2 FRNRAP. With 2 bases removed from V and 1 base from J, the gap between germline ends came to 9 bases. This CDR3 contains 14 residues. The CDR3 DNA is TGTGCTAGTGGTTTGCCCACCCCATCCTACGAGCAGTACTTC. It specifies CASGLPTPSYEQYF. Supplemented by reference TRBV12-5 and TRBJ2-7, the full variable domain reads DARVTQTPRHKVTEMGQEVTMRCQPILGHNTVFWYRQTMMQGLELLAYFRNRAPLDDSGMPKDRFSAEMPDATLATLKIQPSEPRDSAVYFCASGLPTPSYEQYFGPGTRLTVT.

The V and J genes are TRBV6-5 and TRBJ1-1, with D uncertain. There are 14 residues in the CDR3. Trimming stripped 2 bases from V and 0 bases from J, with 7 bases between. Germline V gene lookup returns CDR1 MNHEY and CDR2 SVGAGI. The CDR3 DNA follows: TGTGCCAGCAGTTACGGGAGGTTGAACACTGAAGCTTTCTTT. It codes for CASSYGRLNTEAFF.

This rearrangement joins TRBV6-5 to TRBJ1-2; TRBD1 might be the D (5 bases). The ends were cut back, 3 bases at V and 4 bases at J, with 9 bases in the middle. Germline CDR1 MNHEY, CDR2 SVGAGI. The CDR3 is made up of 13 amino acids. The CDR3 nucleotides are TGTGCCAGCAGTTATGGCGGGACCTATGGCTACACCTTC. Protein: CASSYGGTYGYTF.

J is TRBJ2-5 and V is TRBV6-1; 11 bases are a match to TRBD1. Germline V gives CDR1 MNHNS, CDR2 SASEGT. V shed 3 bases and J 6 bases; nucleotides not matched to a gene: 9. The CDR3 consists of 16 residues. CDR3 nucleotide sequence: TGTGCCAGCAGTGACTGGACAGGGGGCGCCGGAAAGACCCAGTACTTC. Translated, it gives CASSDWTGGAGKTQYF.

Only a few counts were recorded for this clone. V is TRBV5-1 and J is TRBJ1-4; D is unclear. Germline V lookup: CDR1 SGHRS, CDR2 YFSETQ. Trimming removed 3 bases from V and 5 bases from J, with 11 bases in between. The CDR3 contains 14 residues. CDR3 nucleotides: TGCGCCAGCAGCTACAAAGCTCGGAATGAAAAACTGTTTTTT. Its protein is CASSYKARNEKLFF.

The chain recombines TRBV7-9 with TRBJ2-2, with a tentative D call TRBD1 (5 bases). The germline gives CDR1 SEHNR, CDR2 FQNEAQ (reference sequence). Trimming removed 4 bases from V and 2 bases from J, with 14 bases in between. The CDR3 spans 16 residues. For the CDR3, the DNA is TGTGCCAGCAGCTCGCGGACACCTTTTAACACCGGGGAGCTGTTTTTT. It codes for CASSSRTPFNTGELFF. Filled out from reference TRBV7-9 and TRBJ2-2, the complete variable domain reads DTGVSQNPRHKITKRGQNVTFRCDPISEHNRLYWYRQTLGQGPEFLTYFQNEAQLEKSRLLSDRFSAERPKGSFSTLEIQRTEQGDSAMYLCASSSRTPFNTGELFFGEGSRLTVL.

The rearrangement joins TRBV5-4 to TRBJ2-1, with D perhaps matching TRBD2 (5 bases). This CDR3 contains 16 residues. CDR1 is SGHNT, CDR2 YYREEE, per germline (reference sequence). Trimming shortened V by 0 bases and J by 0 bases, and 10 bases separated the two germline ends. The CDR3 DNA reads as TGTGCCAGCAGCTTGGAAGTGGGAGCCTCCTACAATGAGCAGTTCTTC. It yields the protein CASSLEVGASYNEQFF.